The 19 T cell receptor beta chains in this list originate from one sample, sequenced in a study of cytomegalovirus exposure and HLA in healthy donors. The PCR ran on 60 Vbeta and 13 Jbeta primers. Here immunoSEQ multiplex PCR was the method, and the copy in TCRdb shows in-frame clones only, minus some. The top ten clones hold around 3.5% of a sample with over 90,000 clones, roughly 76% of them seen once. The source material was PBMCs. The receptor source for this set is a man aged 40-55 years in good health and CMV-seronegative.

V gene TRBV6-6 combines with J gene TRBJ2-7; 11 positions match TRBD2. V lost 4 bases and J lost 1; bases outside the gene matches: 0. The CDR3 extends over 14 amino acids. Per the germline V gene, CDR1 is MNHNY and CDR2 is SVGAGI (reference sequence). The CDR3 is CASSLAGGSYEQYF. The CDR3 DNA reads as TGTGCCAGCAGTTTAGCGGGGGGGTCCTACGAGCAGTACTTC.

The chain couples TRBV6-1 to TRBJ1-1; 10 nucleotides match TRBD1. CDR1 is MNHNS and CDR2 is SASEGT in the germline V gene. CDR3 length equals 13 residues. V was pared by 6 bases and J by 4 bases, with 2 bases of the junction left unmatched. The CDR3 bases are TGTGCCAGCAGGGGACAGGGGTCCACTGAAGCTTTCTTT. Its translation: CASRGQGSTEAFF.

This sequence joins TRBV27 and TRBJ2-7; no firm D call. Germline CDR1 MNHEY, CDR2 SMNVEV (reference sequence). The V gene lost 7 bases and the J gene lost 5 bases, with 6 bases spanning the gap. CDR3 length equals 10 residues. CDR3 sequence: CASNIDEQYF. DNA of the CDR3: TGTGCCAGCAATATCGACGAGCAGTACTTC.

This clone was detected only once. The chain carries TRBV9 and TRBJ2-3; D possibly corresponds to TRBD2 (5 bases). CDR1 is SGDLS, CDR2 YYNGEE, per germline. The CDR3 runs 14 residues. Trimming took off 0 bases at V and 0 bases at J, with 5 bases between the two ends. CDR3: CASSVGGSTDTQYF. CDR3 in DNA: TGTGCCAGCAGCGTAGGAGGGAGCACAGATACGCAGTATTTT.

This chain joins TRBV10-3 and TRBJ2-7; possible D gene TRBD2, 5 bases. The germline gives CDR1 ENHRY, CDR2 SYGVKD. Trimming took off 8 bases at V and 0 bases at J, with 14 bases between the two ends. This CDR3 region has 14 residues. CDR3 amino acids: CAIRDEADSYEQYF. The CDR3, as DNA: TGTGCCATCCGGGATGAGGCAGACTCCTACGAGCAGTACTTC.

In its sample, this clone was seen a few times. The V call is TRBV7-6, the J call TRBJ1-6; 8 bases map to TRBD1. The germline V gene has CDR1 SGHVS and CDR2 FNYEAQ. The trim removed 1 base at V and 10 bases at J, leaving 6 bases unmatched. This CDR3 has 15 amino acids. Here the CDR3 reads CASSLGSGGASPLHF. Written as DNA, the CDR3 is TGTGCCAGCAGCTTAGGTTCAGGGGGCGCGTCACCCCTCCACTTT.

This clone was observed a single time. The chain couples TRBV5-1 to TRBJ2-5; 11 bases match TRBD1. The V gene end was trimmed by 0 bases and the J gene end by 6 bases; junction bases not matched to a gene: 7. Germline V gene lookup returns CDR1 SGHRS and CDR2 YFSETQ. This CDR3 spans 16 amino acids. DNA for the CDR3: TGCGCCAGCAGCTTGGACCCGGGACAGGGGGGCAAGACCCAGTACTTC. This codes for CASSLDPGQGGKTQYF.

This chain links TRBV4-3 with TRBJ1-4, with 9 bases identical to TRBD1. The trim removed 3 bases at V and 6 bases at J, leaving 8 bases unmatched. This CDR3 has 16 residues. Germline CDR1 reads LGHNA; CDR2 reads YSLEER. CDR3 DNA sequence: TGCGCCAGCAGCCACCTCCTCGGGACAGGGTATGAAAAACTGTTTTTT. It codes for CASSHLLGTGYEKLFF.

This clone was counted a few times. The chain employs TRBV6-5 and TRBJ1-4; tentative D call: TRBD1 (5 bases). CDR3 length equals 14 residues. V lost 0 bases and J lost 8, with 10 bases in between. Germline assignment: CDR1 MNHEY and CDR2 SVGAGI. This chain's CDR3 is CASSYSTEQEKLFF. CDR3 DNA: TGTGCCAGCAGTTACTCGACAGAGCAAGAAAAACTGTTTTTT.

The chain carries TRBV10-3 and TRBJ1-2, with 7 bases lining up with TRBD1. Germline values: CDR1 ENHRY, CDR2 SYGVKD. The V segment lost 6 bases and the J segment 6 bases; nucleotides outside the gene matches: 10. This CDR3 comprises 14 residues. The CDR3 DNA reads TGTGCCATCAGCGATGACAGGGTGGGGAATGGCTACACCTTC. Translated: CAISDDRVGNGYTF.

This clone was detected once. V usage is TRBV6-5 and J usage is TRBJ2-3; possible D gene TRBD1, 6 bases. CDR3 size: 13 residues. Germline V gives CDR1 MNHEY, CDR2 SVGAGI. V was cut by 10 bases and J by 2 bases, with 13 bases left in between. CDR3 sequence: CANRSGVTDTQYF. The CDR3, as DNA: TGTGCCAACAGATCAGGGGTCACAGATACGCAGTATTTT.

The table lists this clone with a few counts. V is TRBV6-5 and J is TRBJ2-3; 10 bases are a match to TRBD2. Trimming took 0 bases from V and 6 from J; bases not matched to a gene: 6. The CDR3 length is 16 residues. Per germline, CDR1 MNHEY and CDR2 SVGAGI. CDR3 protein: CASSYSRAGGQDTQYF. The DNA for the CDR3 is TGTGCCAGCAGTTACTCGAGAGCGGGGGGGCAGGATACGCAGTATTTT.

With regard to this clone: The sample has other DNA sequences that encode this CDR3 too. The CDR3 loop is CAWSLSGGKPQHF. As DNA, the CDR3 is TGTGCCTGGAGTCTCTCCGGGGGTAAGCCCCAGCATTTT. The rearrangement links TRBV30 to TRBJ1-5; tentative D call: TRBD1 (5 bases). Deletions cut 2 bases from V and 8 bases from J, with 13 bases between. The CDR3 sequence is 13 residues long. Germline CDR1 GTSNPN, CDR2 SVGIG (reference sequence).

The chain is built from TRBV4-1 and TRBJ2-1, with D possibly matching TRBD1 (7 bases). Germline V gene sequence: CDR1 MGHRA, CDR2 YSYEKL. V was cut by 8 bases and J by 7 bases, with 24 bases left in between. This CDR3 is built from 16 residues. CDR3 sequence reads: CASGTPRPGGRNEQFF. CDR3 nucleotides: TGCGCCAGCGGCACACCCCGCCCAGGGGGGCGTAATGAGCAGTTCTTC.

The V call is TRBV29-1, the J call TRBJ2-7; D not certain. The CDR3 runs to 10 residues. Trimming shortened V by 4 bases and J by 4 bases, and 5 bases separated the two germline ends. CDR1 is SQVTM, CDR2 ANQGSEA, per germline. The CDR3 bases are TGCAGCGTTGCAGGTTACGAGCAGTACTTC. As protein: CSVAGYEQYF.

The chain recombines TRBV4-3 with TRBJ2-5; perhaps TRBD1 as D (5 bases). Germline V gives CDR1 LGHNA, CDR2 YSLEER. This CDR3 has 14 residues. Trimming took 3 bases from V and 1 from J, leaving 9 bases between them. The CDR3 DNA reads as TGCGCCAGCAGCCATGACAGCTTCCAAGAGACCCAGTACTTC. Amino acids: CASSHDSFQETQYF.

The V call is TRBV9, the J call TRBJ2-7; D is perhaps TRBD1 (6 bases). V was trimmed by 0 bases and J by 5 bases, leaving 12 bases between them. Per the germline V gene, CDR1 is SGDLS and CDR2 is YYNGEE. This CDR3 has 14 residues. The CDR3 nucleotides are TGTGCCAGCAGCGTAGGAGGACAGCGCCACGAGCAGTACTTC. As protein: CASSVGGQRHEQYF.

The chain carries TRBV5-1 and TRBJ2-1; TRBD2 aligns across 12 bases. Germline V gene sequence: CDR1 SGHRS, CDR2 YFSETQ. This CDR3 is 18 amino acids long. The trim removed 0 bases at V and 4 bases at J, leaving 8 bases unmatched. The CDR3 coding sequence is TGCGCCAGCAGCTTGGACCCCCTAGCGGGGGGGCAATACAATGAGCAGTTCTTC. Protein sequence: CASSLDPLAGGQYNEQFF.

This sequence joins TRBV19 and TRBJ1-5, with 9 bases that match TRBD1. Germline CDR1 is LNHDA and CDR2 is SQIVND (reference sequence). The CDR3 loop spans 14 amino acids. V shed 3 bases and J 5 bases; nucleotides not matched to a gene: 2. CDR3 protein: CASSIRDRDQPQHF. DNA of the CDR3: TGTGCCAGTAGTATCCGGGACAGGGATCAGCCCCAGCATTTT.